These 14 T cell receptor beta chains originate from one sample sequenced in a study of identical twins. A single record per CDR3 protein comes from TCRdb applying MiXCR to the 5' RACE reads. This sample carries some 200,000 distinct CDR3 sequences, about 7.5% of them seen once, and the ten largest clones take 1.9%. This same sample was also part of a study on yellow fever vaccine responses in identical twins.

The specimen sequenced was memory (CD45RO+) T cells sorted from blood. These receptor sequences come from a woman younger than 35 in good health.

The V and J genes are TRBV5-1 and TRBJ2-7; D gene uncertain. Trimming stripped 0 bases from V and 2 bases from J, with 6 bases between. Germline lookup yields CDR1 SGHRS and CDR2 YFSETQ. CDR3 length: 13 amino acids. CDR3 DNA sequence: TGCGCCAGCAGCTTGGACGGAGCCTACGAGCAGTACTTC. The encoded protein is CASSLDGAYEQYF.

The chain is built from TRBV24-1 and TRBJ2-7, with TRBD1 identical over 8 bases. CDR1 is KGHDR, CDR2 SFDVKD, per germline. V lost 2 bases to trimming and J lost 5 bases; unmatched junction nucleotides: 7. The CDR3 covers 15 residues. CDR3 protein: CATSDSTGGVHEQYF. The CDR3 DNA sequence: TGTGCCACCAGTGATTCCACAGGGGGTGTCCACGAGCAGTACTTC.

The table lists this clonotype with a few counts. J is TRBJ2-7 and V is TRBV4-2, with TRBD2 matching over 7 bases. The junction had 5 bases not matched to a gene; V was cut back by 0 bases and J by 0 bases. CDR1 LGHNA and CDR2 YNFKEQ come from the germline V gene. The CDR3 covers 16 residues. The CDR3 sequence is CASSQDRAGASYEQYF. In nucleotides, the CDR3 is TGTGCCAGCAGCCAAGATCGCGCGGGAGCCTCCTACGAGCAGTACTTC.

The chain is built from TRBV15 and TRBJ2-2; 8 nucleotides match TRBD1. Germline V lookup: CDR1 LNHNV, CDR2 YYDKDF (reference sequence). The length of the CDR3 is 14 residues. Germline trimming cut 3 bases from V and 7 bases from J; bases unmatched to any gene: 4. CDR3 residues: CATSRGQADGELFF. The CDR3 coding sequence is TGTGCCACCAGCAGGGGACAGGCGGACGGGGAGCTGTTTTTT.

Many counts were recorded for this clonotype. The chain combines TRBV30 with TRBJ1-1; D is uncertain. V lost 1 base and J 2 bases, leaving 8 bases between the germline ends. Germline loops: CDR1 GTSNPN, CDR2 SVGIG (reference sequence). This CDR3 is 13 amino acids long. CDR3 region: CAWSAVQNTEAFF. The DNA of the CDR3 is TGTGCCTGGAGTGCCGTCCAAAACACTGAAGCTTTCTTT.

The CDR3 coding sequence is TGTGCCAGTAGTAAAACTAGCGGGGGCCACACAGATACGCAGTATTTT. This codes for CASSKTSGGHTDTQYF. The chain joins TRBV19 to TRBJ2-3; 11 bases are shared with TRBD2. Germline CDR1 and CDR2: LNHDA and SQIVND (reference sequence). Trimming removed 4 bases from V and 2 bases from J; junction bases left unmatched: 5. The CDR3 covers 16 residues.

This clonotype was detected many times. The chain employs TRBV7-6 and TRBJ1-1; D is uncertain. Germline V CDR1 and CDR2: SGHVS, FNYEAQ. The CDR3 spans 13 residues. Trimming pared 5 bases from V and 0 bases from J, leaving 7 bases between. For the CDR3, the DNA is TGTGCCAGCAGCGACCATATGAACACTGAAGCTTTCTTT. Its translation is CASSDHMNTEAFF.

This clonotype was seen a few times. The chain combines TRBV20-1 with TRBJ2-2; a possible D gene is TRBD1 (6 bases). Trimming left V 5 bases short and J 6 bases short, with 16 bases between. The germline gives CDR1 DFQATT, CDR2 SNEGSKA (reference sequence). There are 14 residues in the CDR3. The CDR3, as DNA: TGCAGTGCTCGAACTGGGGGCCAATCCGGGGAGCTGTTTTTT. Translated, it gives CSARTGGQSGELFF.

The gene calls are TRBV10-3 and TRBJ2-1; possibly TRBD1 for D (7 bases). Trimming removed 6 bases from V and 0 bases from J, with 33 bases in between. Per germline, CDR1 ENHRY and CDR2 SYGVKD. The CDR3 is made up of 22 amino acids. The CDR3 spells CAIRTDHGAGGLGRDSYNEQFF. CDR3 nucleotide sequence: TGTGCCATCAGAACTGACCACGGGGCAGGGGGTTTGGGGCGGGACTCCTACAATGAGCAGTTCTTC.

This clonotype was seen repeatedly, ten times or more. V and J are TRBV20-1 and TRBJ2-7; 7 bases are a match to TRBD1. CDR1 and CDR2 from the germline V gene are DFQATT and SNEGSKA (reference sequence). V lost 4 bases, J lost 1 base, and 7 bases stayed unmatched. This CDR3 region has 14 residues. The DNA of the CDR3 is TGCAGTGCTAAGCCGGGACAGAGATCCTACGAGCAGTACTTC. Its translation is CSAKPGQRSYEQYF.

This clonotype has only a few counts. The chain has TRBV29-1 and TRBJ2-1, with D possibly called TRBD1 or TRBD2 (5 bases each). With 7 bases removed from V and 7 bases from J, the gap between germline ends came to 14 bases. CDR3 length equals 12 residues. Per germline, CDR1 SQVTM and CDR2 ANQGSEA. CDR3 DNA: TGCAGCGCCCTGAGGGGAGTTAATGAGCAGTTCTTC. Protein sequence: CSALRGVNEQFF.

The rearrangement links TRBV5-1 to TRBJ1-1; TRBD1 matches at 8 bases. Germline V gene data show CDR1 as SGHRS and CDR2 as YFSETQ. With V trimmed by 6 bases and J by 2 bases, 6 bases remained unmatched. This CDR3 contains 14 residues. The chain's CDR3 is CASTPGQVNTEAFF. CDR3 DNA sequence: TGCGCCAGCACACCGGGACAGGTAAACACTGAAGCTTTCTTT.

There are many counts of this clonotype. This chain links TRBV6-6 with TRBJ2-3, with unresolved D. The CDR3 is 13 amino acids. Deletions cut 7 bases from V and 3 bases from J, with 11 bases between. Germline CDR1 and CDR2: MNHNY and SVGAGI (reference sequence). The CDR3 sequence is CASTLGNTDTQYF. DNA of the CDR3: TGTGCCAGCACGCTAGGGAATACAGATACGCAGTATTTT.

This clonotype came up many times. The chain has TRBV7-8 and TRBJ2-2; D is uncertain. The CDR3 sequence is 15 residues long. The V gene lost 5 bases and the J gene lost 5 bases, with 15 bases spanning the gap. Germline V CDR1 and CDR2: SGHVS, FQNEAQ. DNA for the CDR3: TGTGCCAGCAGCCTGGCTTCTCGGAGTACCGGGGAGCTGTTTTTT. Its protein product is CASSLASRSTGELFF.